This entry describes one T cell receptor (beta chain). The antigen is unknown. Profiling relied on immunoSEQ multiplex PCR, and the TCRdb table lists in-frame clones only, not all of them. The sample carries 70,000 to 95,000 clones, around four fifths recorded once. This entry belongs to a study of radiotherapy plus CTLA-4 blockade in lung cancer. General study results and limits: Subsequent to radiotherapy plus ipilimumab, tumor-derived TCR clones underwent expansion in blood.

CDR3 length: 14 residues. V trimming: 5 bases; J trimming: 5 bases; junction bases outside the gene matches: 6. Germline V gives CDR1 MDHEN, CDR2 SYDVKM. V gene TRBV28 combines with J gene TRBJ1-2; 9 bases agree with TRBD1. The receptor comes from a human donor with non-small cell lung cancer that progressed on radiotherapy plus ipilimumab. Sequenced here: peripheral blood, sampled from a patient treated with radiotherapy plus ipilimumab. CDR3 bases: TGTGCCAGCAGTGTGGGACAGGGTAGATATGGCTACACCTTC. Amino acid sequence: CASSVGQGRYGYTF.